The T cell receptor (beta chain) under discussion was sequenced for a study of CD8 T cells in ankylosing spondylitis. The study's findings and limits: It appeared that ankylosing spondylitis blood was characterized by a TCR beta motif of fewer than ten highly homologous variants. With a CD8+ phenotype, disease-linked clones were relatively rare in peripheral blood. As reported, disease-linked clones showed significant enrichment in matched ankylosing spondylitis synovial fluid.

Regarding this clonotype: Its antigen is undetermined.

It was by quantitative 5'-RACE with molecular barcodes that TCR beta libraries were made. TCRdb passed the 5' RACE reads through MiXCR, listing each CDR3 protein once. This sample carries around 770,000 distinct CDR3 sequences, around 19% of them seen once, and the ten largest clones take 15% to 20%. Germline CDR1 reads SGHAT; CDR2 reads FQNNGV. V lost 4 bases to trimming and J lost 3 bases, with 19 bases between them. There are 16 residues in the CDR3. The chain recombines TRBV11-2 with TRBJ2-7, with D perhaps TRBD2 (5 bases). This receptor was obtained from a male donor with ankylosing spondylitis. Sample: blood, either unsorted or a sorted T cell fraction (not recorded which). The CDR3 DNA follows: TGTGCCAGCAGCTCCTCGGGGAGCGGAGGCCTCTACGAGCAGTACTTC. Protein product: CASSSSGSGGLYEQYF.